These 17 T cell receptor beta chains share one sample of origin, sequenced in a study of shared clonotypes between healthy human individuals (dated by TCRdb to the early 2020s). The library was prepared using the immunoSEQ multiplex PCR assay. What TCRdb holds here is the immuneACCESS table cut down to in-frame rearrangements. Part of the clones is not present; checked against another copy, under half of the missing clones reflect an unresolved V gene, and the others are unexplained. The table for this sample lists about 1.1 million clones; approximately 80% of them were counted only once. The ten largest clonotypes hold 0.89% of the sample. Sequencing was carried out using memory CD4+ T cells from PBMCs. The cell subset or site tag for this specimen amounts to: CD45RA-negative fraction. The source is a man younger than 30 in good health. Some clones in this sample may be carry-over from other donors' samples.

The chain has TRBV2 and TRBJ1-1; possible D gene TRBD1, 5 bases. The germline V gene encodes CDR1 SNHLY and CDR2 FYNNEI. There are 13 residues in the CDR3. With 6 bases removed from V and 1 base from J, the gap between germline ends came to 9 bases. This CDR3 is CASSQTGNTEAFF. For the CDR3, the DNA is TGTGCCAGCAGCCAAACAGGGAACACTGAAGCTTTCTTT. Filled out from reference TRBV2 and TRBJ1-1, the complete variable domain reads EPEVTQTPSHQVTQMGQEVILRCVPISNHLYFYWYRQILGQKVEFLVSFYNNEISEKSEIFDDQFSVERPDGSNFTLKIRSTKLEDSAMYFCASSQTGNTEAFFGQGTRLTVV.

This clone occurred once. The V and J genes are TRBV10-3 and TRBJ1-2; maybe TRBD1 (5 bases). V dropped 3 bases and J dropped 0 bases, with 8 bases sitting between them. The V gene's germline CDR1 is ENHRY and CDR2 SYGVKD. The CDR3 is 14 amino acids. The CDR3 loop reads CAISDMTANYGYTF. Written as DNA, the CDR3 is TGTGCCATCAGTGATATGACAGCTAACTATGGCTACACCTTC.

The chain combines TRBV28 with TRBJ1-5; possibly TRBD1 for D (6 bases). Trimming removed 4 bases from V and 5 bases from J, with 18 bases in between. This CDR3 is built from 16 residues. Per the germline V gene, CDR1 is MDHEN and CDR2 is SYDVKM. CDR3 nucleotides: TGTGCCAGCAGTTCGGCTCAGAGGGGGAGCGATCAGCCCCAGCATTTT. Translating gives CASSSAQRGSDQPQHF.

V usage is TRBV20-1 and J usage is TRBJ2-7; D is unresolved. The CDR3 consists of 11 residues. Trimming left V 4 bases short and J 3 bases short, with 7 bases between. CDR1 and CDR2 from the germline V gene are DFQATT and SNEGSKA (reference sequence). CDR3: CSAKVHYEQYF. In DNA form, the CDR3 reads TGCAGTGCTAAGGTCCACTACGAGCAGTACTTC.

The chain carries TRBV6-1 and TRBJ1-5; 10 nucleotides match TRBD1. Per the germline V gene, CDR1 is MNHNS and CDR2 is SASEGT. CDR3 length: 15 residues. V was pared by 3 bases and J by 7 bases, with 6 bases of the junction left unmatched. CDR3 in DNA: TGTGCCAGCAGTGATCCGGGACAGGGGACCCAGCCCCAGCATTTT. Translation: CASSDPGQGTQPQHF.

The J gene is TRBJ2-1, the V gene TRBV11-2, with TRBD2 matching over 7 bases. The V segment lost 2 bases and the J segment 0 bases; nucleotides outside the gene matches: 7. This CDR3 contains 17 residues. Germline CDR1 SGHAT, CDR2 FQNNGV. CDR3: CASSLIVAGVSYNEQFF. CDR3 bases: TGTGCCAGCAGCTTAATTGTGGCGGGAGTCTCCTACAATGAGCAGTTCTTC.

The rearrangement uses TRBV10-3 and TRBJ2-5; the D gene could be TRBD1 or TRBD2 (5 bases each). V was clipped by 4 bases and J by 0 bases, with 12 bases between them. The CDR3 totals 15 residues. CDR1 is ENHRY, CDR2 SYGVKD, per germline. DNA of the CDR3: TGTGCCATCAGTGGTGGTGGGGGAAACCAAGAGACCCAGTACTTC. Translated, it gives CAISGGGGNQETQYF.

Notes on this clone: Distinct nucleotide sequences in the sample also encode this CDR3. The rearrangement joins TRBV6-1 to TRBJ1-1; D not resolved. Germline CDR1 MNHNS, CDR2 SASEGT. V lost 1 base to trimming and J lost 4 bases, with 10 bases between them. The CDR3 extends over 14 amino acids. CDR3 protein: CASSEGGAGTEAFF. Written as DNA, the CDR3 is TGTGCCAGCAGTGAAGGGGGTGCGGGCACTGAAGCTTTCTTT.

Comment on this clone: With a far larger clone one base away, a read error is the likely cause. The final CDR3 position lacks the conserved phenylalanine or tryptophan, pointing to a likely read error. The V gene is TRBV6-4, the J gene TRBJ1-2, with D unclear. The CDR3 sequence is 13 residues long. The V end lost 5 bases, the J end lost 2 bases, and 9 bases lay between the germline ends. CDR1 is MRHNA, CDR2 SNTAGT, per germline. The chain's CDR3 is CASSPSPNYGYTS. The DNA of the CDR3 is TGTGCCAGCAGTCCTTCTCCCAACTATGGCTACACCTCC.

The chain joins TRBV5-6 to TRBJ1-1, with 7 bases identical to TRBD1. Germline V gene sequence: CDR1 SGHDT, CDR2 YYEEEE. The CDR3 runs 14 residues. Unmatched junction bases numbered 7, after V lost 3 bases and J lost 5 bases. The CDR3 nucleotides read TGTGCCAGCAGCTCGACAGGGATTCGGACTGAAGCTTTCTTT. It encodes CASSSTGIRTEAFF. The full variable domain, completed using reference TRBV5-6 and TRBJ1-1, is DAGVTQSPTHLIKTRGQQVTLRCSPKSGHDTVSWYQQALGQGPQFIFQYYEEEERQRGNFPDRFSGHQFPNYSSELNVNALLLGDSALYLCASSSTGIRTEAFFGQGTRLTVV.

The chain combines TRBV30 with TRBJ1-2; D is undetermined. The CDR3 sequence is 10 residues long. Germline CDR1 reads GTSNPN; CDR2 reads SVGIG (reference sequence). V was clipped by 5 bases and J by 4 bases, with 5 bases between them. The CDR3 reads CAWGFYGYTF. The CDR3 coding sequence is TGTGCCTGGGGCTTCTATGGCTACACCTTC.

The chain is built from TRBV28 and TRBJ1-1; D is unresolved. The CDR3 sequence is 14 residues long. With 4 bases removed from V and 6 bases from J, the gap between germline ends came to 15 bases. Germline V gene lookup returns CDR1 MDHEN and CDR2 SYDVKM. The CDR3 region has the DNA TGTGCCAGCAGTTCACCCGGGGTTTATCCTGAAGCTTTCTTT. Translating it yields CASSSPGVYPEAFF.

This chain links TRBV28 with TRBJ2-7, with unresolved D. Trimming took 8 bases from V and 6 from J, leaving 23 bases between them. The germline CDR1 and CDR2 sequences are MDHEN and SYDVKM. The length of the CDR3 is 15 residues. For the CDR3, the DNA is TGTGCCAGCCGCCCCTGGGGTGGCGGCCTGTTCGAGCAGTACTTC. Protein: CASRPWGGGLFEQYF.

This chain connects TRBV2 to TRBJ1-2, with D possibly TRBD1 on 6 matching bases. The V end lost 6 bases, the J end lost 7 bases, and 15 bases lay between the germline ends. CDR3 length: 13 amino acids. Germline V gene data show CDR1 as SNHLY and CDR2 as FYNNEI. CDR3 residues: CASSNWGARGYTF. Here the CDR3 DNA reads TGTGCCAGCAGCAACTGGGGGGCGCGTGGCTACACCTTC. The full variable domain, rest sourced from reference TRBV2 and TRBJ1-2, is EPEVTQTPSHQVTQMGQEVILRCVPISNHLYFYWYRQILGQKVEFLVSFYNNEISEKSEIFDDQFSVERPDGSNFTLKIRSTKLEDSAMYFCASSNWGARGYTFGSGTRLTVV.

Concerning this clone: Other nucleotide sequences from this sample produce the same CDR3. This chain uses TRBV2 with TRBJ2-7, with D tentatively TRBD1 (5 bases). Trimming took 2 bases from V and 3 from J, leaving 5 bases between them. This CDR3 region has 12 residues. Germline V gene data show CDR1 as SNHLY and CDR2 as FYNNEI. In DNA, the CDR3 is TGTGCCAGCAGTGAAACAGGCTACGAGCAGTACTTC. Protein: CASSETGYEQYF.

This clone turned up a few times. Other DNA sequences from this sample encode an identical CDR3 as well. This chain uses TRBV29-1 with TRBJ2-5, with no clear D. Germline assignment: CDR1 SQVTM and CDR2 ANQGSEA. The V end was cut by 4 bases, the J end by 5 bases, with 5 bases between. The CDR3 runs 10 residues. CDR3 nucleotide sequence: TGCAGCGTTGGACGGGAGACCCAGTACTTC. Residues: CSVGRETQYF. Variable domain in full (rest from reference TRBV29-1 and TRBJ2-5): SAVISQKPSRDICQRGTSLTIQCQVDSQVTMMFWYRQQPGQSLTLIATANQGSEATYESGFVIDKFPISRPNLTFSTLTVSNMSPEDSSIYLCSVGRETQYFGPGTRLLVL.

The chain couples TRBV7-2 to TRBJ1-1, with 7 bases aligning to TRBD1. This CDR3 is built from 14 residues. V shed 4 bases and J 11 bases; nucleotides not matched to a gene: 13. Per germline, CDR1 SGHTA and CDR2 FQGNSA. The CDR3 DNA sequence: TGTGCCAGCAGCTCCACGGGACAGCTTAAAGTGGCTTTCTTT. Its protein is CASSSTGQLKVAFF.